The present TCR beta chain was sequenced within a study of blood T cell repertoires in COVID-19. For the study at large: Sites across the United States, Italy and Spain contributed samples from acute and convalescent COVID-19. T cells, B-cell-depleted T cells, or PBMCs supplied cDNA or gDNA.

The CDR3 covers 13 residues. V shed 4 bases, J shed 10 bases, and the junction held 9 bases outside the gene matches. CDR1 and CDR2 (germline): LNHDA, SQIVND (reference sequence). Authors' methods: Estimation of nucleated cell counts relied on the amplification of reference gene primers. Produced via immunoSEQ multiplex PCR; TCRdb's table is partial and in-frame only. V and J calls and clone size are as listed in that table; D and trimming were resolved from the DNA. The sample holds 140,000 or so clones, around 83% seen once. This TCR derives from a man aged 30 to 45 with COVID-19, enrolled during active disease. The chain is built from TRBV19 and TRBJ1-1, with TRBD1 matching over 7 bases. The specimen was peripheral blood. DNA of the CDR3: TGTGCCAGTAGTAGCTCCACAGGGGCCGCAGCTTTCTTT. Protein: CASSSSTGAAAFF.